Following are 21 T cell receptor beta chains from one sample sequenced in a study of blood T cells in healthy people across ages. A sample-barcoded 5' primer and a J-beta primer mix were used in a second PCR of about 6 to 11 cycles. TCRdb re-called the 5' RACE reads with MiXCR, one entry per CDR3 protein. The profile covers some 800,000 distinct CDR3 sequences, with under 45% appearing a single time and 15% to 25% taken by the ten largest. The sample taken for sequencing was blood. These receptor sequences come from a man between 60 and 75 years old in good health.

The rearrangement links TRBV7-2 to TRBJ1-6; possibly TRBD1 for D (5 bases). V lost 5 bases and J lost 10, with 12 bases in between. Germline CDR1 SGHTA, CDR2 FQGNSA. The CDR3 runs to 13 residues. CDR3 sequence reads: CASSEGLSSPLHF. The CDR3 DNA is TGTGCCAGCAGCGAGGGACTTAGCTCACCCCTCCACTTT.

The rearrangement uses TRBV12-3 or TRBV12-4 and TRBJ2-5; the match to TRBD2 covers 16 bases. The J call could be wrong; TRBJ2-7 is a better fit for the DNA end. The CDR3 has 16 amino acids. CDR3 in DNA: TGTGCCAGCAGTCAGGGACTAGCGGGGGGGATAGACGAGCAGTACTTC. Protein product: CASSQGLAGGIDEQYF.

This clonotype has just a few counts. This chain connects TRBV27 to TRBJ2-7, with D possibly matching TRBD1 (6 bases). Germline-derived CDR1 and CDR2 are MNHEY and SMNVEV (reference sequence). The CDR3 consists of 17 residues. Trimming removed 1 base at V and 2 bases at J, with 18 bases between. CDR3 amino acids: CASSLYPPTGSAYEQYF. CDR3 coding DNA: TGTGCCAGCAGTTTATATCCCCCAACAGGGTCCGCCTACGAGCAGTACTTC.

In its sample, this clonotype was seen once. The chain carries TRBV15 and TRBJ2-3; TRBD1 matches 7 bases. CDR1 is LNHNV and CDR2 is YYDKDF in the germline V gene (reference sequence). Trimming removed 0 bases from V and 0 bases from J; junction bases left unmatched: 12. The CDR3 runs to 19 residues. As DNA, the CDR3 is TGTGCCACCAGCAGAGATGAACTACAGGGGCGACCTAGCACAGATACGCAGTATTTT. Its protein product is CATSRDELQGRPSTDTQYF.

The sample holds a few counts of this clonotype. The CDR3 loop reads CSAFRTGTRETQYF. The CDR3 DNA follows: TGCAGTGCCTTCCGGACAGGGACAAGGGAGACCCAGTACTTC. The V gene is TRBV20-1, the J gene TRBJ2-5, with 8 bases lining up with TRBD1. With 6 bases clipped from V and 5 bases from J, the junction kept 11 bases outside the gene matches. The V gene's germline CDR1 is DFQATT and CDR2 SNEGSKA (reference sequence). The CDR3 spans 14 residues.

This clonotype appeared many times. The chain links TRBV29-1 to TRBJ2-5; possibly TRBD1 for D (6 bases). Per the germline V gene, CDR1 is SQVTM and CDR2 is ANQGSEA. The germline V and J ends were trimmed by 1 base and 11 bases, with 23 bases remaining between them. The CDR3 is 15 residues long. The CDR3 spells CSVEATQGPSEEQYF. CDR3 in DNA: TGCAGCGTTGAAGCAACTCAGGGGCCATCTGAGGAGCAGTACTTC.

There are a few counts of this clonotype. The V and J genes are TRBV6-5 and TRBJ2-1; 7 bases are shared with TRBD1. Trimming removed 5 bases from V and 2 bases from J; junction bases left unmatched: 6. The CDR3 sequence is 15 residues long. Germline-derived CDR1 and CDR2 are MNHEY and SVGAGI. In nucleotides, the CDR3 is TGTGCCAGCAGTCGGGACAGAAATGCCTACAATGAGCAGTTCTTC. The encoded protein is CASSRDRNAYNEQFF.

V and J are TRBV6-2 or TRBV6-3 and TRBJ2-1; D is unclear. The germline V gene encodes CDR1 MNHEY and CDR2 SVGEGT. Trimming left V 1 base short and J 6 bases short, with 16 bases between. The CDR3 loop spans 16 amino acids. The CDR3 loop is CASSYFEYIGTNEQFF. The CDR3 DNA reads as TGTGCCAGCAGTTACTTTGAGTACATCGGAACCAATGAGCAGTTCTTC.

The DNA of the CDR3 is TGTGCCAGCAGGAAACAGGGGGTCTATGGCTACACCTTC. Its protein product is CASRKQGVYGYTF. V is TRBV7-9 and J is TRBJ1-2, with 8 bases identical to TRBD1. The germline gives CDR1 SEHNR, CDR2 FQNEAQ (reference sequence). The CDR3 consists of 13 residues. Unmatched junction bases numbered 4, after V lost 6 bases and J lost 4 bases.

The gene calls are TRBV5-5 and TRBJ2-5; the D gene is possibly TRBD1 (5 bases). V dropped 5 bases and J dropped 4 bases, with 15 bases sitting between them. This CDR3 spans 14 amino acids. The V gene's germline CDR1 is SGHKS and CDR2 YYEKEE (reference sequence). The CDR3 nucleotides read TGTGCCAGCAGTTTCGACAGTTTCGGAGAGACCCAGTACTTC. This codes for CASSFDSFGETQYF.

In regard to this clonotype: This may arise from a read error, as a much more abundant clone is one base away. The J gene is TRBJ2-5, the V gene TRBV20-1, with TRBD1 matching 8 bases. CDR1 is DFQATT, CDR2 SNEGSKA, per germline (reference sequence). V dropped 1 base and J dropped 5; count of bases not matched to a gene: 9. The CDR3 has 15 amino acids. The CDR3 protein is CSARGAGGMEETQYF. CDR3 coding DNA: TGCAGTGCTAGAGGGGCAGGGGGCATGGAGGAGACCCAGTACTTC.

The chain recombines TRBV3-1 with TRBJ2-7, with 13 bases matching TRBD2. Looked up from germline, CDR1 is LGHDT and CDR2 is YNNKEL (reference sequence). The V and J ends lost 3 bases and 3 bases, in that order; junction bases with no gene match: 8. This CDR3 is built from 17 residues. CDR3 loop: CASSQGTSGAYHYEQYF. The DNA of the CDR3 is TGTGCCAGCAGCCAGGGGACTAGCGGGGCTTATCACTACGAGCAGTACTTC.

The chain joins TRBV24-1 to TRBJ2-7; a weak D match, TRBD1 (6 bases). CDR1 is KGHDR, CDR2 SFDVKD, per germline. The ends were cut back, 2 bases at V and 5 bases at J, with 15 bases in the middle. The length of the CDR3 is 15 residues. CDR3 amino acids: CATSDSRGGLDEQYF. For the CDR3, the DNA is TGTGCCACCAGTGATTCCAGGGGTGGTTTGGACGAGCAGTACTTC.

The rearrangement uses TRBV20-1 and TRBJ1-3; D may be TRBD1 (6 bases). This CDR3 comprises 14 residues. CDR1 is DFQATT and CDR2 is SNEGSKA in the germline V gene (reference sequence). The V gene lost 3 bases and the J gene lost 7 bases, with 16 bases spanning the gap. The chain's CDR3 is CSARSGARGNTIYF. The CDR3 region has the DNA TGCAGTGCTAGGTCTGGTGCTAGGGGGAACACCATATATTTT.

This clonotype was seen at least ten times. This chain connects TRBV29-1 to TRBJ2-1; 10 bases fit TRBD1. CDR1 is SQVTM and CDR2 is ANQGSEA in the germline V gene. After removal of 3 bases from V and 3 bases from J, the junction contained 8 bases not matched to a gene. The CDR3 is 16 residues long. The CDR3 DNA reads TGCAGCGTTGATGCCCCGGACAGGGGGGTCTACAATGAGCAGTTCTTC. Its translation is CSVDAPDRGVYNEQFF.

This sequence joins TRBV9 and TRBJ1-4; D possibly corresponds to TRBD1 (6 bases). The V end was cut by 0 bases, the J end by 6 bases, with 9 bases between. The germline V gene encodes CDR1 SGDLS and CDR2 YYNGEE. CDR3 length: 14 amino acids. This CDR3 is CASSVASGDEKLFF. CDR3 bases: TGTGCCAGCAGCGTAGCATCAGGGGATGAAAAACTGTTTTTT.

A few counts support this clonotype. The chain is built from TRBV5-1 and TRBJ2-3; D could derive from TRBD1 or TRBD2 (5 bases each). V lost 1 base to trimming and J lost 2 bases, with 8 bases between them. From germline, CDR1 is SGHRS and CDR2 YFSETQ. The CDR3 has 14 amino acids. This CDR3 is CASSLQGDTDTQYF. CDR3 coding DNA: TGCGCCAGCAGCTTGCAGGGAGACACAGATACGCAGTATTTT.

V and J are TRBV20-1 and TRBJ1-1; a weak D match, TRBD1 (6 bases). Trimming took off 4 bases at V and 3 bases at J, with 18 bases between the two ends. Germline CDR1 and CDR2: DFQATT and SNEGSKA (reference sequence). The CDR3 loop spans 15 amino acids. The CDR3 sequence is CSANPKQGLDTEAFF. CDR3 bases: TGCAGTGCTAACCCGAAGCAGGGGCTCGACACTGAAGCTTTCTTT.

V and J are TRBV25-1 and TRBJ1-2; 9 nucleotides match TRBD1. With V trimmed by 3 bases and J by 8 bases, 7 bases remained unmatched. The CDR3 is 14 residues long. Germline CDR1 reads MGHDK; CDR2 reads SYGVNS. DNA of the CDR3: TGTGCCAGCAGTGACAACAGGGGGCGGATCGGCTACACCTTC. Protein sequence: CASSDNRGRIGYTF.

This CDR3 is CASSLKGIGSQPQHF. The DNA of the CDR3 is TGTGCCAGCAGTTTAAAAGGGATTGGGTCTCAGCCCCAGCATTTT. This chain links TRBV27 with TRBJ1-5, with D unclear. Germline CDR1 is MNHEY and CDR2 is SMNVEV (reference sequence). This CDR3 comprises 15 residues. The germline V and J ends were trimmed by 2 bases and 6 bases, with 14 bases remaining between them.

In its sample, this clonotype was seen a few times. The chain carries TRBV27 and TRBJ1-2; D remains ambiguous. In germline, CDR1 is MNHEY, CDR2 SMNVEV (reference sequence). This CDR3 contains 18 residues. V lost 6 bases and J lost 8, with 31 bases in between. The CDR3 loop reads CASSRSGASGPGVSGYTF. The CDR3 nucleotides read TGTGCCAGCAGCCGGAGCGGAGCCAGCGGGCCCGGGGTTAGCGGCTACACCTTC.